This T cell receptor beta chain appears in the sequencing data of a study of neurological immune-mediated disorders. Study-wide results and caveats: According to phylogenetic grouping, one related-CDR3 cluster, a possible signature, contained the repertoires of 18 of 34 multiple sclerosis patients.

TCRdb passed the 5' RACE reads through MiXCR, listing each CDR3 protein once. Among tens of thousands of distinct CDR3 sequences listed, under 5.5% were seen once. This CDR3 spans 11 amino acids. Trimming pared 7 bases from V and 4 bases from J, leaving 8 bases between. Germline assignment: CDR1 ENHRY and CDR2 SYGVKD. This clonotype was seen many times. Its antigen is still unknown. The specimen was PBMCs. The V gene is TRBV10-3, the J gene TRBJ2-7; a weak D match, TRBD2 (6 bases). The clonotype was recovered from a woman aged 45-60 years with multiple sclerosis. Written as DNA, the CDR3 is TGTGCCATCACCGGGGGTTACGAGCAGTACTTC. Translation gives CAITGGYEQYF.